This T cell receptor beta chain was sequenced during a study of identifying expanded T cells in peripheral blood. Collection occurred without any documented infections or immune events in donors. Repertoires were generated with immunoSEQ multiplex PCR, while TCRdb's copy carries only in-frame clones and drops some. Among 100,000 to 150,000 clones listed, about 86% were seen once. Findings and limits, study-wide: Differentially abundant clones: about 1.3 between replicates, 15 to 17 at roughly 2 weeks, less than 25 at four. Clone count variance between roughly 2-week samples rose with total template count.

This CDR3 comprises 14 residues. The germline V gene has CDR1 SNHLY and CDR2 FYNNEI. Trimming pared 6 bases from V and 9 bases from J, leaving 17 bases between. Note on this clone: Its antigen is unidentified.

The chain has TRBV2 and TRBJ1-4, with a tentative D call TRBD1 (5 bases). The origin of this receptor is a person aged 18 to 75 in good health. Sequences were obtained from blood. CDR3 DNA sequence: TGTGCCAGCAGCCGGGACGGAGTAATGAAAAAACTGTTTTTT. The encoded protein is CASSRDGVMKKLFF.